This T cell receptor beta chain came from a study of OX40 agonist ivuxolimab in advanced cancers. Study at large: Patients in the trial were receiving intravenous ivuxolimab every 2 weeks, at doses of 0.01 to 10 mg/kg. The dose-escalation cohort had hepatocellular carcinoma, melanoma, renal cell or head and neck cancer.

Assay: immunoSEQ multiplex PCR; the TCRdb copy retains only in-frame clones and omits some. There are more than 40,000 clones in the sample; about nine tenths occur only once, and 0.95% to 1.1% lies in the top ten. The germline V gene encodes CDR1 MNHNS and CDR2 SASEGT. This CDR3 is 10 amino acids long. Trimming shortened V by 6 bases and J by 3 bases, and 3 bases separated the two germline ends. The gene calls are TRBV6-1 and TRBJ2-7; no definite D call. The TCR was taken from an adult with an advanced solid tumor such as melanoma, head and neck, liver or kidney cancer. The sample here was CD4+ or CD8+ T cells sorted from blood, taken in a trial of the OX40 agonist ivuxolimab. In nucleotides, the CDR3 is TGTGCCAGCAGATACTACGAGCAGTACTTC. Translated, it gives CASRYYEQYF.